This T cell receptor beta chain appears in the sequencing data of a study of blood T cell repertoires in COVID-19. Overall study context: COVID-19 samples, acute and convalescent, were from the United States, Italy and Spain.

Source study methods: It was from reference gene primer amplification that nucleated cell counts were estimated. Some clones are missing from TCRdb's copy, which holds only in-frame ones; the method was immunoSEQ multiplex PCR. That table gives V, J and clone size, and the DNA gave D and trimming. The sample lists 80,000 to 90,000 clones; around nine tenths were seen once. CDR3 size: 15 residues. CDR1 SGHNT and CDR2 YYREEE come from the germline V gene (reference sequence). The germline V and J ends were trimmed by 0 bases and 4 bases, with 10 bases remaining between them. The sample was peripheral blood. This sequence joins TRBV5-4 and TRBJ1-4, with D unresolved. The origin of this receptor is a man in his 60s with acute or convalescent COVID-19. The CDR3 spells CASSLGSGINEKLFF. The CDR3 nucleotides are TGTGCCAGCAGCTTGGGGAGCGGAATTAATGAAAAACTGTTTTTT.